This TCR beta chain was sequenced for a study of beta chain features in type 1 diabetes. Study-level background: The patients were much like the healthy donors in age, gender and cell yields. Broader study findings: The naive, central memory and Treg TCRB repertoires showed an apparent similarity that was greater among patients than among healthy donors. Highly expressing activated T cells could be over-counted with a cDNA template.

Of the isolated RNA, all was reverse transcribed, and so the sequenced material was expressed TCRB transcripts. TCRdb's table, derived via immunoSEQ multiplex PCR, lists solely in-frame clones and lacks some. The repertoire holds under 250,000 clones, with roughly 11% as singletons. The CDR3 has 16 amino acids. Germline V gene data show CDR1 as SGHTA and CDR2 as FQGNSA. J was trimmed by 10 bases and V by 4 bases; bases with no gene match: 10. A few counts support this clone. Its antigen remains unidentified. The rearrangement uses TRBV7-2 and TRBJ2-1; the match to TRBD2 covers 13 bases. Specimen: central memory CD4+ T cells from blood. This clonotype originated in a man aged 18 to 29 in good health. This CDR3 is CASSSGTSGNLREQFF. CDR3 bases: TGTGCCAGCAGCTCCGGGACTAGCGGGAACCTCAGGGAGCAGTTCTTC.